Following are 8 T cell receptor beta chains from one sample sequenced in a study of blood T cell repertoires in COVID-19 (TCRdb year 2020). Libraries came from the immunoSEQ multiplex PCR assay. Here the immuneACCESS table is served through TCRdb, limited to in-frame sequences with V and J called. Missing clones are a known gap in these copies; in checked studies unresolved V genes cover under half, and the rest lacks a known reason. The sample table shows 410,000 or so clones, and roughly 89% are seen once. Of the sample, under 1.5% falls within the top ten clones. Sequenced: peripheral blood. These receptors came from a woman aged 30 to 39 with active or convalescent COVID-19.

The chain's CDR3 is CASSVKPNTEAFF. Here the CDR3 DNA reads TGTGCCAGCAGTGTGAAGCCGAACACTGAAGCTTTCTTT. The V and J genes are TRBV2 and TRBJ1-1; D gene uncertain. Trimming removed 4 bases at V and 1 base at J, with 7 bases between. The germline V gene encodes CDR1 SNHLY and CDR2 FYNNEI. This CDR3 comprises 13 residues. Full variable domain (remainder filled in from reference TRBV2 and TRBJ1-1): EPEVTQTPSHQVTQMGQEVILRCVPISNHLYFYWYRQILGQKVEFLVSFYNNEISEKSEIFDDQFSVERPDGSNFTLKIRSTKLEDSAMYFCASSVKPNTEAFFGQGTRLTVV.

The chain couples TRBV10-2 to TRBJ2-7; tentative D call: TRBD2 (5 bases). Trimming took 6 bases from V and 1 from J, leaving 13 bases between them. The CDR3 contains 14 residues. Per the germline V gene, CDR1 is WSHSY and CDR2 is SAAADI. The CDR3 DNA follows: TGCGCCAGCAGACCGGGATCCTCTTCCTACGAGCAGTACTTC. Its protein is CASRPGSSSYEQYF.

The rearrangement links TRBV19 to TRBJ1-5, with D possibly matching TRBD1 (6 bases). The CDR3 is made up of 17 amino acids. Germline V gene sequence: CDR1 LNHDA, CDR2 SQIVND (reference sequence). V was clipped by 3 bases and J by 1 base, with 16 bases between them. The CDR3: CASSIPVGGGSNQPQHF. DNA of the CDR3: TGTGCCAGTAGTATTCCCGTAGGGGGGGGAAGCAATCAGCCCCAGCATTTT.

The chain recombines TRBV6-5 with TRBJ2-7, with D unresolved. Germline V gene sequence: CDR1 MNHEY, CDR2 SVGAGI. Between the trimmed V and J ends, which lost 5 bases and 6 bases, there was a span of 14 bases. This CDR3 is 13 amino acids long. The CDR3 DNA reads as TGTGCCAGCAGTCCGCCCTTTAGTTCCGAGCAGTACTTC. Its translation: CASSPPFSSEQYF.

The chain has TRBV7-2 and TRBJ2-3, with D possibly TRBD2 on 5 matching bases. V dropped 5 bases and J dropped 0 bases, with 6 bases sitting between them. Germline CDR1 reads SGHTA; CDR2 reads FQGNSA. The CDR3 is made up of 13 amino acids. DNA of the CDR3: TGTGCCAGCAGCGGCGGGAGCACAGATACGCAGTATTTT. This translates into CASSGGSTDTQYF.

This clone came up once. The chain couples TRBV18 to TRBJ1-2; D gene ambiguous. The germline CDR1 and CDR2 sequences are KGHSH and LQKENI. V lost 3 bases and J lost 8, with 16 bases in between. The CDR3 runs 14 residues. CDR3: CASSPRPEPGGYTF. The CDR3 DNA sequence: TGTGCCAGCTCACCCCGCCCAGAGCCGGGGGGCTACACCTTC.

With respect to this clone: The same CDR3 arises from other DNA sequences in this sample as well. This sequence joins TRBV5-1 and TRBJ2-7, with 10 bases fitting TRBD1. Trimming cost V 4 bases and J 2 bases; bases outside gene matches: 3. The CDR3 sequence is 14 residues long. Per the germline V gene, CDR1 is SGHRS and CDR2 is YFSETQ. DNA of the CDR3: TGCGCCAGCAGCCTCGGGACAGGGGCCTACGAGCAGTACTTC. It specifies CASSLGTGAYEQYF.

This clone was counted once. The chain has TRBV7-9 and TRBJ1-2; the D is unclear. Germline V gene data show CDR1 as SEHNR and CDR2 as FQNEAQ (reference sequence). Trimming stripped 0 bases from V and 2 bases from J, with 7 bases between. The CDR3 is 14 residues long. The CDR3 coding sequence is TGTGCCAGCAGCTTAGCTGCAGGAAACTATGGCTACACCTTC. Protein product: CASSLAAGNYGYTF.